A single sample gave rise to the 22 T cell receptor beta chains below, sequenced in a study of regulatory T cells in long-lasting Graves disease. The time point: newly diagnosed GD, antithyroid drugs for less than 3 months. RNA from PBMCs was the source of the TCR library. Library construction for TCR beta used iRepertoire HTBI primers and Arm-PCR of CDR3 regions. TCRdb re-called the multiplex PCR reads through MiXCR, storing one row per CDR3 protein. The table has hundreds of thousands of distinct CDR3 sequences, 15% to 20% seen once. This same sample was also part of a study on T cells in Graves' hyperthyroidism and ophthalmopathy.

Sequencing used peripheral blood mononuclear cells (PBMCs), obtained at new diagnosis, from a patient treated with antithyroid drugs. The receptors stem from a woman in her 30s with Graves disease.

This clonotype was detected a few times. The gene calls are TRBV3-1 and TRBJ2-6, with 9 bases lining up with TRBD1. The CDR3 has 20 residues. Trimming took 0 bases from V and 2 from J; bases not matched to a gene: 11. Per germline, CDR1 LGHDT and CDR2 YNNKEL (reference sequence). The CDR3 DNA reads TGTGCCAGCAGCCAAGATTGGCTTAGGACAGGGGATACTGGGGCCAACGTCCTGACTTTC. Translation: CASSQDWLRTGDTGANVLTF.

This clonotype was recorded at least ten times. V is TRBV24-1 and J is TRBJ2-5, with D perhaps matching TRBD2 (5 bases). This CDR3 spans 14 amino acids. Germline V gene sequence: CDR1 KGHDR, CDR2 SFDVKD. Trimming stripped 4 bases from V and 1 base from J, with 9 bases between. The CDR3 loop is CATSDPRAQETQYF. DNA for the CDR3: TGTGCCACCAGTGACCCGAGGGCCCAAGAGACCCAGTACTTC.

This clonotype has at least ten counts. The chain has TRBV27 and TRBJ2-1; the D gene is possibly TRBD1 (5 bases). V lost 6 bases to trimming and J lost 4 bases, with 13 bases between them. Germline-derived CDR1 and CDR2 are MNHEY and SMNVEV (reference sequence). The CDR3 covers 14 residues. The CDR3 is CASRDSESYNEQFF. DNA for the CDR3: TGTGCCAGCAGAGACAGTGAGTCATACAATGAGCAGTTCTTC.

This clonotype appeared many times. The V and J genes are TRBV28 and TRBJ1-4, with a weak D call TRBD1 (5 bases). Germline-derived CDR1 and CDR2 are MDHEN and SYDVKM. V lost 5 bases and J 8 bases, leaving 18 bases between the germline ends. This CDR3 is built from 15 residues. CDR3 in amino acids: CASSGDGTLGEKLFF. CDR3 DNA: TGTGCCAGCAGTGGGGACGGGACTCTGGGCGAAAAACTGTTTTTT.

This sequence joins TRBV5-8 and TRBJ1-5; D not certain. Deletions cut 2 bases from V and 6 bases from J, with 9 bases between. The CDR3 length is 13 residues. Per germline, CDR1 SGHTS and CDR2 YDEGEE. The CDR3 DNA reads TGTGCCAGCAGCTTAGAAAGGGCTCAGCCCCAGCATTTT. Translation gives CASSLERAQPQHF.

This clonotype was observed a handful of times. The rearrangement uses TRBV28 and TRBJ1-2, with D tentatively TRBD1 (6 bases). The germline gives CDR1 MDHEN, CDR2 SYDVKM. The CDR3 contains 14 residues. V dropped 3 bases and J dropped 0 bases, with 8 bases sitting between them. CDR3 coding DNA: TGTGCCAGCAGTTTTACAGGGACTAACTATGGCTACACCTTC. The encoded protein is CASSFTGTNYGYTF.

The chain is built from TRBV28 and TRBJ1-1; the D is unclear. This CDR3 region has 13 residues. Trimming cost V 5 bases and J 9 bases, with 16 bases left between them. CDR1 is MDHEN and CDR2 is SYDVKM in the germline V gene. CDR3 loop: CASSTGRNPKAFF. DNA for the CDR3: TGTGCCAGCAGTACGGGGAGGAACCCCAAAGCTTTCTTT.

In its sample, this clonotype was seen a few times. This chain connects TRBV6-1 to TRBJ2-4; 7 nucleotides line up with TRBD2. After removal of 2 bases from V and 15 bases from J, the junction contained 10 bases not matched to a gene. This CDR3 spans 13 amino acids. The germline CDR1 and CDR2 sequences are MNHNS and SASEGT. DNA of the CDR3: TGTGCCAGCAGTGAAATCGGACGGGGGGTGGGGTACTTC. Its translation is CASSEIGRGVGYF.

There are a few counts of this clonotype. The rearrangement uses TRBV10-3 and TRBJ2-5, with a tentative D call TRBD1 (8 bases). Germline CDR1 ENHRY, CDR2 SYGVKD. CDR3 length equals 15 residues. Trimming stripped 10 bases from V and 5 bases from J, with 23 bases between. CDR3 sequence: CATGEGRGPSETQYF. The CDR3 region has the DNA TGTGCCACAGGGGAGGGCAGGGGGCCTTCGGAGACCCAGTACTTC.

This clonotype appeared many times. The rearrangement joins TRBV29-1 to TRBJ2-2; D unclear. This CDR3 is built from 14 residues. Germline V gene data show CDR1 as SQVTM and CDR2 as ANQGSEA. With 5 bases removed from V and 4 bases from J, the gap between germline ends came to 14 bases. In DNA form, the CDR3 reads TGCAGCGTTCAGGCCAACGCCGTCACCGGGGAGCTGTTTTTT. As protein: CSVQANAVTGELFF.

Points on this clonotype: Its ends do not fully match the called genes, so a read error is possible. CDR3 protein: CAISGGDTGWETQHF. The CDR3 DNA reads as TGTGCCATCAGTGGAGGGGACACGGGTTGGGAGACCCAGCACTTC. This rearrangement joins TRBV10-3 to TRBJ2-5; possibly TRBD1 for D (6 bases). CDR3 length equals 15 residues. The germline V gene has CDR1 ENHRY and CDR2 SYGVKD.

This clonotype has a handful of counts. One junction end does not reproduce the germline sequence, and a read error may be involved. The chain uses TRBV5-1 and TRBJ1-1; a possible D gene is TRBD1 (5 bases). Germline loops: CDR1 SGHRS, CDR2 YFSETQ. This CDR3 has 13 residues. Written as DNA, the CDR3 is TGCGCCAGCAGCTTGGTAAGGGGCACTGAAGCTCTCTTT. It translates to CASSLVRGTEALF.

Details on this clonotype: A single base separates this from a much larger clone, so it may be a read error. It is likely a read error, because the conserved phenylalanine at the end of the CDR3 is missing. The chain employs TRBV13 and TRBJ1-4; 7 positions agree with TRBD1. V shed 3 bases and J 9 bases; nucleotides not matched to a gene: 16. Germline V gene data show CDR1 as PRHDT and CDR2 as FYEKMQ (reference sequence). This CDR3 is built from 17 residues. The CDR3 region has the DNA TGTGCCAGCAGCTTCGGGCCCAACCGGGACAGTGCGAAAAAACTGTTTGTT. The encoded protein is CASSFGPNRDSAKKLFV.

Ten or more counts support this clonotype. The chain is built from TRBV29-1 and TRBJ2-1; 13 bases line up with TRBD2. The germline CDR1 and CDR2 sequences are SQVTM and ANQGSEA. Unmatched junction bases numbered 0, after V lost 1 base and J lost 0 bases. The CDR3 consists of 16 residues. Written as DNA, the CDR3 is TGCAGCGTTGAAGGGACTAGCGGGAGCTCCTACAATGAGCAGTTCTTC. Protein sequence: CSVEGTSGSSYNEQFF.

The V call is TRBV3-1, the J call TRBJ2-7, with TRBD1 identical over 9 bases. Per germline, CDR1 LGHDT and CDR2 YNNKEL (reference sequence). The CDR3 length is 14 residues. Trimming at V came to 3 bases and at J to 6 bases, leaving 6 bases not matched to a gene. The CDR3 DNA sequence: TGTGCCAGCAGCCATAAATTGACAGGGGGCGAGCAGTACTTC. This gives the protein CASSHKLTGGEQYF.

The CDR3 sequence is CASSLAAGRYEQYF. CDR3 DNA: TGCGCCAGCAGCTTGGCCGCGGGGCGCTACGAGCAGTACTTC. This chain connects TRBV5-1 to TRBJ2-7; TRBD2 might be the D (6 bases). There are 14 residues in the CDR3. Germline CDR1 SGHRS, CDR2 YFSETQ. Trimming removed 0 bases at V and 3 bases at J, with 10 bases between.

A note on this clonotype: Possible read error: a much larger clone is one base away. V is TRBV6-2 or TRBV6-3 and J is TRBJ1-1, with TRBD1 as a possible D gene (5 bases). CDR3 length: 16 residues. Germline lookup yields CDR1 MNHEY and CDR2 SVGEGT. The CDR3 nucleotides read TGTGCCAGCCCGCGACCAGGGTTAATACCTCCGATTGAAACTTTCTTT. Translated: CASPRPGLIPPIETFF.

The chain is built from TRBV30 and TRBJ2-2; D remains ambiguous. V gave up 8 bases and J gave up 1 base, with 11 bases separating them. The CDR3 contains 13 residues. The germline gives CDR1 GTSNPN, CDR2 SVGIG (reference sequence). The CDR3 DNA sequence: TGTGCCCGCGGAAGACAGAACACCGGGGAGCTGTTTTTT. It specifies CARGRQNTGELFF.

This clonotype was detected only a few times. The gene calls are TRBV30 and TRBJ1-5; 8 bases agree with TRBD1. V lost 2 bases to trimming and J lost 6 bases; unmatched junction nucleotides: 9. The V gene's germline CDR1 is GTSNPN and CDR2 SVGIG (reference sequence). The CDR3 consists of 15 residues. The DNA for the CDR3 is TGTGCCTGGAGTCCAACGGACAGGGTAGGTCAGCCCCAGCATTTT. Protein: CAWSPTDRVGQPQHF.

Of note for this clonotype: As the CDR3 is not closed by the conserved phenylalanine or tryptophan, this likely results from a read error. The V call is TRBV20-1, the J call TRBJ1-5; D unclear. Germline V CDR1 and CDR2: DFQATT, SNEGSKA (reference sequence). The germline V and J ends were trimmed by 0 bases and 6 bases, with 6 bases remaining between them. This CDR3 region has 12 residues. The CDR3, as DNA: TGCAGTGCTAGAGATGTTAGTCAGCCCCAGCATCTT. This codes for CSARDVSQPQHL.

This clonotype was counted at least ten times. The V gene is TRBV28, the J gene TRBJ2-7; D unclear. Trimming stripped 8 bases from V and 2 bases from J, with 16 bases between. Germline loops: CDR1 MDHEN, CDR2 SYDVKM. The CDR3 is made up of 14 amino acids. CDR3 in amino acids: CASQPTRKTYEQYF. CDR3 bases: TGTGCCAGCCAACCGACCAGGAAGACCTACGAGCAGTACTTC.

This clonotype was detected only a few times. The rearrangement uses TRBV10-2 and TRBJ1-2; 7 bases fit TRBD1. Germline trimming cut 8 bases from V and 5 bases from J; bases unmatched to any gene: 17. The CDR3 is 16 residues long. Germline V CDR1 and CDR2: WSHSY, SAAADI. CDR3 nucleotides: TGCGCCAGCCAGTACCACAGGGGTCCAGGGCAATATGGCTACACCTTC. Translating gives CASQYHRGPGQYGYTF.